A single sample gave rise to the 9 T cell receptor beta chains below, sequenced in a study of shared T cell receptors in the human thymus. The data were produced by immunoSEQ multiplex PCR, yet TCRdb's version contains in-frame clones alone and is incomplete. This table has hundreds of thousands of clones, 85% to 95% appearing once. The sequenced sample was thymocytes. Every receptor here comes from a human donor.

The rearrangement links TRBV7-3 to TRBJ2-5; tentative D call: TRBD2 (5 bases). V lost 3 bases and J 1 base, leaving 6 bases between the germline ends. Germline V gives CDR1 SGHTA, CDR2 FQGTGA. CDR3 size: 13 residues. As DNA, the CDR3 is TGTGCCAGCAGCTTCCGGGGCCAAGAGACCCAGTACTTC. It translates to CASSFRGQETQYF. The complete variable domain, with remaining parts taken from reference TRBV7-3 and TRBJ2-5, reads GAGVSQTPSNKVTEKGKYVELRCDPISGHTALYWYRQSLGQGPEFLIYFQGTGAADDSGLPNDRFFAVRPEGSVSTLKIQRTERGDSAVYLCASSFRGQETQYFGPGTRLLVL.

The rearrangement links TRBV28 to TRBJ1-5; 7 bases match TRBD1. The CDR3 has 16 amino acids. Germline lookup yields CDR1 MDHEN and CDR2 SYDVKM. J gave up 4 bases and V 2 bases, and 8 bases lay outside the gene matches. The CDR3 here is CASSLSQGQLNQPQHF. CDR3 DNA: TGTGCCAGCAGTTTAAGTCAGGGACAGTTAAATCAGCCCCAGCATTTT. Drawing the rest from reference TRBV28 and TRBJ1-5, the complete variable domain is DVKVTQSSRYLVKRTGEKVFLECVQDMDHENMFWYRQDPGLGLRLIYFSYDVKMKEKGDIPEGYSVSREKKERFSLILESASTNQTSMYLCASSLSQGQLNQPQHFGDGTRLSIL.

CDR3 in DNA: TGTGCCAGCAGTTTAGGACAGGGGGCTACCAATGAGCAGTTCTTC. It yields the protein CASSLGQGATNEQFF. V is TRBV28 and J is TRBJ2-1; 11 nucleotides match TRBD1. Germline CDR1 MDHEN, CDR2 SYDVKM. The ends lost 2 bases at V and 6 bases at J; junction bases unmatched: 3. This CDR3 has 15 amino acids. Full variable domain (missing parts from reference TRBV28 and TRBJ2-1): DVKVTQSSRYLVKRTGEKVFLECVQDMDHENMFWYRQDPGLGLRLIYFSYDVKMKEKGDIPEGYSVSREKKERFSLILESASTNQTSMYLCASSLGQGATNEQFFGPGTRLTVL.

This chain links TRBV5-5 with TRBJ2-2; no clear D. Looked up from germline, CDR1 is SGHKS and CDR2 is YYEKEE (reference sequence). The CDR3 spans 14 residues. Trimming removed 9 bases at V and 0 bases at J, with 12 bases between. CDR3 protein: CATLGSANTGELFF. DNA of the CDR3: TGTGCCACCCTGGGCAGCGCGAACACCGGGGAGCTGTTTTTT.

This sequence joins TRBV7-3 and TRBJ2-2, with D perhaps TRBD2 (5 bases). This CDR3 has 15 residues. V was cut by 5 bases and J by 7 bases, with 17 bases left in between. Germline CDR1 SGHTA, CDR2 FQGTGA. The CDR3 here is CASSPNRDGIGELFF. DNA for the CDR3: TGTGCCAGCAGCCCTAACCGGGATGGGATCGGGGAGCTGTTTTTT.

The chain joins TRBV6-1 to TRBJ1-1, with D hard to call. V was trimmed by 7 bases and J by 1 base, leaving 16 bases between them. There are 15 residues in the CDR3. Germline CDR1 and CDR2: MNHNS and SASEGT. The CDR3 region has the DNA TGTGCCAGCACCCGCCGCCCCGTACAGAACACTGAAGCTTTCTTT. It translates to CASTRRPVQNTEAFF.

This chain links TRBV28 with TRBJ2-1; D is perhaps TRBD2 (5 bases). The CDR3 is 18 residues long. Per the germline V gene, CDR1 is MDHEN and CDR2 is SYDVKM. Trimming shortened V by 4 bases and J by 0 bases, and 19 bases separated the two germline ends. CDR3 residues: CASSSPTGGYSSYNEQFF. The CDR3 DNA follows: TGTGCCAGCAGTTCCCCCACCGGCGGGTACAGCTCCTACAATGAGCAGTTCTTC.

The gene calls are TRBV27 and TRBJ2-3; TRBD2 matches at 7 bases. CDR3 length: 16 amino acids. Looked up from germline, CDR1 is MNHEY and CDR2 is SMNVEV (reference sequence). The ends lost 2 bases at V and 2 bases at J; junction bases unmatched: 7. The CDR3 is CASSLGREANTDTQYF. CDR3 sequence (DNA): TGTGCCAGCAGTTTAGGGAGGGAGGCCAACACAGATACGCAGTATTTT.

The V call is TRBV27, the J call TRBJ2-7, with D unclear. CDR3 length equals 14 residues. The germline V gene has CDR1 MNHEY and CDR2 SMNVEV (reference sequence). V gave up 3 bases and J gave up 2 bases, with 11 bases separating them. CDR3 sequence: CASSFSRMAYEQYF. In nucleotides, the CDR3 is TGTGCCAGCAGTTTTTCTAGGATGGCCTACGAGCAGTACTTC.